The clone carrying this T cell receptor beta chain has only a few counts. The CDR3 length is 15 residues. The ends lost 7 bases at V and 1 base at J; junction bases unmatched: 9. Germline CDR1 reads ENHRY; CDR2 reads SYGVKD. The data were taken from a study of blood T cell repertoires in COVID-19. On the study more broadly: Both acute and convalescent COVID-19 samples were obtained from the United States, Italy and Spain. PBMCs, B-cell-depleted T cells, or T cells were the source of the cDNA or gDNA that made up the material.

Per the original methods: Amplification from reference gene primers served as the basis for estimated nucleated cell counts. Measured with immunoSEQ multiplex PCR; TCRdb has only the in-frame clones, and not every one. D and trimming come from the DNA, and the V and J calls and clone size come from that table. The sample carries about 150,000 clones, about 73% recorded once. This TCR derives from a man older than 75 with acute or convalescent COVID-19. What was sequenced was peripheral blood. This chain connects TRBV10-3 to TRBJ1-1, with 7 bases identical to TRBD1. The CDR3 loop reads CAIKALQGPNTEAFF. The DNA of the CDR3 is TGTGCCATCAAAGCACTACAGGGGCCGAACACTGAAGCTTTCTTT.